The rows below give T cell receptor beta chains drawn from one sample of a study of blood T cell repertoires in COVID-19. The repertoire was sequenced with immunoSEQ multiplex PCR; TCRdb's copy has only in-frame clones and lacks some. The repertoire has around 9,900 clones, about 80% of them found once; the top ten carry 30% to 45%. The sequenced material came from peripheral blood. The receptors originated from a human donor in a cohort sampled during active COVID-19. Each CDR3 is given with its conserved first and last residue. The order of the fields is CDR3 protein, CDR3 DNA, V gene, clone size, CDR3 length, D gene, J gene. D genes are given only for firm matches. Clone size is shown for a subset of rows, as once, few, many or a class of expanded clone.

CASSVQGASNQPQHF TGTGCCAGCAGCGTGCAGGGGGCGAGCAATCAGCCCCAGCATTTT TRBV5-4 - 15 TRBD1 TRBJ1-5
CASSLGGQGFQETQYF TGTGCCAGCAGCTTGGGGGGACAGGGGTTCCAAGAGACCCAGTACTTC TRBV5-4 - 16 TRBD1 TRBJ2-5
CASSLVGAHNEQFF TGTGCCAGCAGCTTAGTGGGGGCCCACAATGAGCAGTTCTTC TRBV13 - 14 - TRBJ2-1
CASSMRTGTNYGYTF TGTGCCAGTAGTATGCGGACAGGGACAAACTATGGCTACACCTTC TRBV19 - 15 TRBD1 TRBJ1-2
CASSRPGSAPWDEQYF TGTGCCAGCAGCCGGCCCGGGAGCGCGCCATGGGACGAGCAGTACTTC TRBV14 once 16 - TRBJ2-7
CASRVAGENIQYF TGTGCCAGCAGGGTAGCGGGGGAAAACATTCAGTACTTC TRBV12-3/TRBV12-4 - 13 TRBD2 TRBJ2-4
CASSLDGQGKTGELFF TGCGCCAGCAGCTTGGACGGACAGGGTAAAACCGGGGAGCTGTTTTTT TRBV5-1 - 16 TRBD1 TRBJ2-2
CASSFNSGYEQYF TGTGCCAGCAGCTTTAATTCGGGCTACGAGCAGTACTTC TRBV7-2 - 13 - TRBJ2-7
CASSYPDREAFF TGTGCCAGCAGTTACCCCGACAGGGAAGCTTTCTTT TRBV6-2/TRBV6-3 - 12 - TRBJ1-1
CASSIDHSQPQETQYF TGTGCCAGTAGTATAGATCACAGCCAACCTCAAGAGACCCAGTACTTC TRBV19 few 16 - TRBJ2-5
CASSLDYRRNTEAFF TGTGCCAGCAGCTTGGATTACAGACGGAACACTGAAGCTTTCTTT TRBV5-6 - 15 - TRBJ1-1
CASSLVGTGGPNYGYTF TGTGCCAGCAGCTTAGTCGGGACAGGGGGGCCTAACTATGGCTACACCTTC TRBV7-2 - 17 TRBD1 TRBJ1-2
CASSRYSRETQYF TGTGCCAGCAGCCGATACAGTCGAGAGACCCAGTACTTC TRBV11-2 - 13 - TRBJ2-5
CASSTIGRGGTEAFF TGTGCCAGTAGTACCATCGGTCGGGGAGGCACTGAAGCTTTCTTT TRBV19 - 15 - TRBJ1-1
CASSEAAVGEAFF TGTGCCAGCAGCGAGGCTGCGGTCGGTGAAGCTTTCTTT TRBV13 - 13 - TRBJ1-1
CASTWQGASGANVLTF TGTGCCAGCACTTGGCAGGGGGCTTCTGGGGCCAACGTCCTGACTTTC TRBV2 - 16 TRBD1 TRBJ2-6
CASSLALFPNRDQETQYF TGCGCCAGCAGCTTGGCCCTCTTTCCAAACAGGGACCAAGAGACCCAGTACTTC TRBV5-1 - 18 - TRBJ2-5
CASSSSRVWGQISTNEKLFF TGTGCCAGCAGCTCATCCCGCGTTTGGGGACAGATATCAACTAATGAAAAACTGTTTTTT TRBV7-8 - 20 TRBD1 TRBJ1-4
CASSAARRTEAFF TGTGCCAGCAGCGCAGCGCGGAGAACTGAAGCTTTCTTT TRBV9 - 13 - TRBJ1-1
CASSWAQGSPLHF TGTGCCAGCAGTTGGGCACAGGGCTCACCCCTCCACTTT TRBV12-3/TRBV12-4 - 13 - TRBJ1-6
CASRGQSRGYTF TGTGCCAGCAGGGGACAGTCCAGGGGCTACACCTTC TRBV6-5 few 12 TRBD1 TRBJ1-2
CASSSSLLVPKLFF TGTGCCAGCTCAAGCTCGCTGTTGGTTCCTAAACTGTTTTTT TRBV2 - 14 - TRBJ1-4
CASSIGGTGGTENIQYF TGTGCCAGTAGTATAGGTGGGACAGGGGGCACGGAAAACATTCAGTACTTC TRBV19 once 17 TRBD1 TRBJ2-4
CASKETSGGLVTQYF TGTGCCAGTAAAGAGACTAGCGGGGGTCTTGTCACGCAGTATTTT TRBV19 - 15 TRBD2 TRBJ2-3
CASSLVGSWTGELFF TGTGCCAGCAGCTTAGTGGGCAGCTGGACCGGGGAGCTGTTTTTT TRBV11-2 - 15 - TRBJ2-2
CASSTWGESSYEQYF TGCGCCAGCAGCACGTGGGGGGAGAGCTCCTACGAGCAGTACTTC TRBV5-1 - 15 - TRBJ2-7
CASQTGGMGNTEAFF TGTGCCTCTCAGACAGGGGGCATGGGGAACACTGAAGCTTTCTTT TRBV30 - 15 TRBD1 TRBJ1-1
CASIGGVMNTEAFF TGTGCCAGTATAGGGGGGGTCATGAACACTGAAGCTTTCTTT TRBV19 few 14 - TRBJ1-1
CASSQLASSNTGELFF TGTGCCAGCAGCCAATTAGCAAGCTCGAACACCGGGGAGCTGTTTTTT TRBV3-1/TRBV3-2 - 16 - TRBJ2-2
CSASRGGSGTGDLNYEQYF TGCAGTGCTAGTCGCGGGGGCAGTGGGACTGGGGATTTAAACTACGAGCAGTACTTC TRBV20-1 - 19 - TRBJ2-7
CATSLSPRTDTQYF TGTGCCACCTCGTTGAGCCCCCGCACAGATACGCAGTATTTT TRBV7-2 - 14 - TRBJ2-3
CASSAAQVPYGYTF TGTGCCAGCAGTGCAGCCCAGGTCCCCTATGGCTACACCTTC TRBV28 - 14 - TRBJ1-2
CASSRDRAGPPLDSPLHF TGTGCCAGCAGCCGCGACAGGGCTGGCCCTCCTTTGGATTCACCCCTCCACTTT TRBV7-8 - 18 TRBD1 TRBJ1-6
CASSYSSLTRTLTDTQYF TGTGCCAGCAGCTACTCCAGCCTCACTAGGACCCTCACAGATACGCAGTATTTT TRBV5-5 few 18 - TRBJ2-3
CASSLQRSGNTIYF TGTGCCAGCAGCCTTCAGCGCTCTGGAAACACCATATATTTT TRBV7-8 - 14 - TRBJ1-3
CASSRRQGARHQPQHF TGTGCCAGCAGTAGGAGACAGGGGGCGCGTCATCAGCCCCAGCATTTT TRBV6-2/TRBV6-3 few 16 TRBD1 TRBJ1-5
CASSPWGGALSEQYF TGTGCCAGCAGCCCGTGGGGGGGGGCCCTCTCCGAGCAGTACTTC TRBV21-1 - 15 - TRBJ2-7
CASTSPGRGGANVLTF TGTGCCAGCACTTCACCGGGGAGGGGCGGGGCCAACGTCCTGACTTTC TRBV28 - 16 TRBD2 TRBJ2-6
CASSDGGLTEAFF TGTGCCAGCAGTGACGGGGGACTCACTGAAGCTTTCTTT TRBV6-1 - 13 - TRBJ1-1
CATSRGELSNQPQHF TGTGCCACCAGCAGGGGAGAATTATCCAATCAGCCCCAGCATTTT TRBV15 - 15 - TRBJ1-5
CATNRLLTDTQYF TGTGCCACCAATAGACTTTTGACAGATACGCAGTATTTT TRBV15 once 13 - TRBJ2-3
CASSATTQGTYTF TGTGCCAGCAGCGCAACGACTCAGGGAACCTACACCTTC TRBV9 - 13 - TRBJ1-2
CASSLGLAGGTDTQYF TGTGCCAGCAGTTTGGGACTAGCGGGGGGGACAGATACGCAGTATTTT TRBV6-5 - 16 TRBD2 TRBJ2-3
CASSLMQGAEAFF TGTGCCAGCAGTTTAATGCAGGGCGCTGAAGCTTTCTTT TRBV12-3/TRBV12-4 - 13 - TRBJ1-1
CASSQAGAYEQYF TGTGCCAGCAGCCAAGCCGGTGCCTACGAGCAGTACTTC TRBV4-2 - 13 - TRBJ2-7
CASSLLNTEAFF TGTGCCAGCAGCTTACTAAACACTGAAGCTTTCTTT TRBV7-9 - 12 - TRBJ1-1
CASSPPTRGTQYF TGTGCCAGCTCACCACCAACGAGAGGGACCCAGTACTTC TRBV18 once 13 - TRBJ2-5
CASSTETGLGSPLHF TGTGCCAGCAGCACCGAGACAGGGTTAGGATCACCCCTCCACTTT TRBV3-1/TRBV3-2 - 15 TRBD1 TRBJ1-6
CASSRSTATYEQYF TGTGCCAGCAGTCGTTCGACAGCAACCTACGAGCAGTACTTC TRBV7-2 - 14 - TRBJ2-7
CAWKFGDLTYEQYF TGTGCCTGGAAGTTCGGGGACTTAACCTACGAGCAGTACTTC TRBV30 - 14 - TRBJ2-7
CASGLLGLAQDEQYF TGTGCTAGTGGTTTGCTGGGACTAGCCCAGGACGAGCAGTACTTC TRBV12-5 - 15 TRBD2 TRBJ2-7
CASSFSSDTEAFF TGTGCCAGCAGCTTCTCTTCGGACACTGAAGCTTTCTTT TRBV5-5 - 13 - TRBJ1-1
CASRARDRENYGYTF TGTGCCAGCAGAGCCCGGGACAGAGAAAACTATGGCTACACCTTC TRBV6-5 once 15 TRBD1 TRBJ1-2
CASSSLDRDGYTF TGTGCCAGCAGCTCACTCGACAGGGATGGCTACACCTTC TRBV9 - 13 TRBD1 TRBJ1-2
CASSFTGTHYEQYF TGTGCCAGCAGCTTCACCGGGACTCACTACGAGCAGTACTTC TRBV7-8 few 14 - TRBJ2-7